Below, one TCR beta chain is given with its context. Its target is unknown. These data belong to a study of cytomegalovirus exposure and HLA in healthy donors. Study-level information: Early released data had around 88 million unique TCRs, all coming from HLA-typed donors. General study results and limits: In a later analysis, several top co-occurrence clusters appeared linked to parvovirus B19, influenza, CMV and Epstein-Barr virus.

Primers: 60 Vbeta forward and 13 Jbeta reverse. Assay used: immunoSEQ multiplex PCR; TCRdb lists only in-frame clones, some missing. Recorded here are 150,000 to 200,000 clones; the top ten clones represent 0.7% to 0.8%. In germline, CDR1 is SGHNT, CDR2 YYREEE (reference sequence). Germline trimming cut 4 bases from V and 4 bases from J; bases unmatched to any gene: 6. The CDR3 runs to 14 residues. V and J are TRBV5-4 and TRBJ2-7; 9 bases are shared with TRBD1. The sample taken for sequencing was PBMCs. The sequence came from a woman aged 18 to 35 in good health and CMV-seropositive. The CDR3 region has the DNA TGTGCCAGCAGCCCGAGGGACAGGGAGTACGAGCAGTACTTC. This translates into CASSPRDREYEQYF.